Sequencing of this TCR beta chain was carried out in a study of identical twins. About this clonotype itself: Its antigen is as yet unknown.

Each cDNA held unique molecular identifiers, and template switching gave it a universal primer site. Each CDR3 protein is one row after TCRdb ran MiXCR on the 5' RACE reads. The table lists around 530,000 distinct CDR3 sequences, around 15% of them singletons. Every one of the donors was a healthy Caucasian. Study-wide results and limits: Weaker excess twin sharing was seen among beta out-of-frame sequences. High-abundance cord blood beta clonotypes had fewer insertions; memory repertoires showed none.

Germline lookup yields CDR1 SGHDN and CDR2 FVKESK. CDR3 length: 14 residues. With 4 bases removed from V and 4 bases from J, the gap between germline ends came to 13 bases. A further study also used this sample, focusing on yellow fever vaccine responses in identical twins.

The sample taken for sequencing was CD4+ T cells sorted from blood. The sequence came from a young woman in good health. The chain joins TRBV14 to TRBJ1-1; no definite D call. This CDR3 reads CASSPHGMGTEAFF. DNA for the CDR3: TGTGCCAGCAGCCCCCATGGGATGGGCACTGAAGCTTTCTTT.